This T cell receptor beta chain emerged from a study of blood T cell repertoires in COVID-19. Study in general: T cells, B-cell-depleted T cells, or PBMCs provided the cDNA or gDNA that served as material.

Clones were sequenced by immunoSEQ multiplex PCR, and TCRdb holds only the in-frame ones, with some missing. The repertoire has 140,000 to 150,000 clones, roughly 87% of them found once; the top ten carry 0.8% to 0.95%. V was clipped by 3 bases and J by 6 bases; unmatched bases: 5. The CDR3 consists of 14 residues. Per germline, CDR1 MNHEY and CDR2 SVGAGI. The rearrangement uses TRBV6-5 and TRBJ1-2; TRBD1 aligns across 9 bases. The sequenced material came from peripheral blood. This sequence originates from a woman aged 50 to 65 with acute or convalescent COVID-19. CDR3: CASSYTGQGNGYTF. CDR3 DNA sequence: TGTGCCAGCAGTTATACGGGACAGGGTAATGGCTACACCTTC.